The source of this T cell receptor beta chain is a study of tumor-infiltrating lymphocytes in primary liver carcinoma. Study background: The number of productive TCRbeta reads per sample ranged from roughly 3.65 to 8 million and was similar across tissue types.

Note on this clonotype: Its antigen remains unidentified.

TCR beta cDNA came from about 500 ng total RNA, primed with a constant-region primer. Construction of TCR beta libraries relied on three successive nested multiplex PCR rounds employing slightly modified ARM-PCR. Researchers ran the first two PCR rounds for roughly 11 cycles each with TRBV1-TRBV30 forward primers and a C-beta reverse primer. TCRdb re-derived calls from the multiplex PCR reads in MiXCR, one entry per CDR3 protein. The sample lists 35,000 to 40,000 distinct CDR3 sequences; roughly 73% were seen once. Broader study findings: Tumor-adjacent and tumor-blood pairs shared a smaller degree of overlap than tumor region pairs. Relative to blood, tumors carried a significantly larger fraction of the repertoire in their top 250 clones (p = 0.039).

The study co-extracted DNA and RNA from 20-30 mg of unsorted bulk tissue. The CDR3 spans 14 residues. Germline V CDR1 and CDR2: SGHAT, FQNNGV. The source material was tumor-adjacent normal liver tissue. This chain links TRBV11-2 with TRBJ2-4; D possibly matches TRBD1 or TRBD2 (5 bases each). The TCR was taken from a man aged 35-49 years with primary liver carcinoma and hepatitis B virus infection. The CDR3 coding sequence is TGTGGCAACAGCTCCGGGATAGGGGATAACATTCAGTACTTC. Protein product: CGNSSGIGDNIQYF.